The 23 T cell receptor beta chains reported below all come from one sample, sequenced in a study of beta chain features in type 1 diabetes. Expressed TCRB transcripts were sequenced, since all the RNA that had been isolated was reverse transcribed. The data were produced by immunoSEQ multiplex PCR, yet TCRdb's version contains in-frame clones alone and is incomplete. The repertoire holds approximately 60,000 clones, about 55% seen once, with 2% to 2.5% in the top ten. The material sequenced was Tregs from blood. The receptor set was obtained from a woman under 30 in good health.

This clone was seen a single time. The CDR3 coding sequence is TGTGCCAGCAGTCCCGGAACAGCATTAGCTAACTATGGCTACACCTTC. This translates into CASSPGTALANYGYTF. The chain uses TRBV2 and TRBJ1-2; no clear D gene. This CDR3 is built from 16 residues. V was pared by 5 bases and J by 0 bases, with 16 bases between. From germline, CDR1 is SNHLY and CDR2 FYNNEI.

This clone occurred many times. CDR3 residues: CASSMGPGQNSNQPQHF. The CDR3 region has the DNA TGTGCCAGTAGTATGGGGCCGGGACAAAATAGCAATCAGCCCCAGCATTTT. The J gene is TRBJ1-5, the V gene TRBV19; a possible D gene is TRBD1 (6 bases). Trimming took 3 bases from V and 0 from J, leaving 15 bases between them. This CDR3 is built from 17 residues. The germline V gene has CDR1 LNHDA and CDR2 SQIVND (reference sequence).

This clone was seen a few times. The chain links TRBV5-1 to TRBJ2-7; D is possibly TRBD1 (6 bases). The CDR3 covers 14 residues. V lost 2 bases and J 6 bases, leaving 15 bases between the germline ends. The germline V gene encodes CDR1 SGHRS and CDR2 YFSETQ. CDR3 DNA: TGCGCCAGCAGCTTTCAACAGGGATCGGGCGAGCAGTACTTC. Translating it yields CASSFQQGSGEQYF.

This rearrangement joins TRBV18 to TRBJ2-5, with D possibly matching TRBD2 (6 bases). The CDR3 runs 15 residues. Germline CDR1 is KGHSH and CDR2 is LQKENI. V was cut by 2 bases and J by 3 bases, with 13 bases left in between. CDR3 sequence reads: CASSPKQRAKETQYF. The CDR3 bases are TGTGCCAGCTCACCAAAGCAGCGGGCTAAAGAGACCCAGTACTTC.

This chain uses TRBV5-1 with TRBJ1-2, with 9 bases aligning to TRBD1. Looked up from germline, CDR1 is SGHRS and CDR2 is YFSETQ. The CDR3 loop spans 13 amino acids. The junction had 3 bases not matched to a gene; V was cut back by 5 bases and J by 4 bases. CDR3 nucleotides: TGCGCCAGCAGAAACAGGGGGCCCTATGGCTACACCTTC. Translation gives CASRNRGPYGYTF.

The chain combines TRBV9 with TRBJ1-3, with unresolved D. The CDR3 sequence is 14 residues long. Trimming removed 0 bases at V and 0 bases at J, with 4 bases between. CDR1 and CDR2 from the germline V gene are SGDLS and YYNGEE. CDR3 amino acids: CASSVGVSGNTIYF. Here the CDR3 DNA reads TGTGCCAGCAGCGTAGGAGTCTCTGGAAACACCATATATTTT.

The sample holds a few counts of this clone. The chain carries TRBV9 and TRBJ2-6; D not certain. The CDR3 is 13 amino acids. The germline CDR1 and CDR2 sequences are SGDLS and YYNGEE. V lost 4 bases, J lost 4 bases, and 6 bases lay in between. CDR3 in amino acids: CASSPPGANVLTF. The CDR3 DNA reads TGTGCCAGCAGCCCCCCGGGGGCCAACGTCCTGACTTTC.

The rearrangement links TRBV10-3 to TRBJ1-1; a possible D gene is TRBD1 (5 bases). The CDR3 length is 13 residues. V dropped 8 bases and J dropped 3 bases, with 13 bases sitting between them. In germline, CDR1 is ENHRY, CDR2 SYGVKD. CDR3 coding DNA: TGTGCCATCTCCCAGGGTTCCGACACTGAAGCTTTCTTT. It codes for CAISQGSDTEAFF.

This chain uses TRBV18 with TRBJ1-5; the match to TRBD1 covers 7 bases. V lost 8 bases, J lost 2 bases, and 3 bases stayed unmatched. Germline assignment: CDR1 KGHSH and CDR2 LQKENI. The CDR3 is made up of 13 amino acids. CDR3 residues: CASSDRGNQPQHF. CDR3 in DNA: TGTGCCAGCAGCGACAGGGGCAATCAGCCCCAGCATTTT.

The genes are TRBV6-6 and TRBJ2-1, with 9 positions matching TRBD2. The germline V gene has CDR1 MNHNY and CDR2 SVGAGI (reference sequence). The CDR3 runs to 15 residues. Trimming cost V 3 bases and J 9 bases; bases outside gene matches: 9. DNA of the CDR3: TGTGCCAGCAGTTATCGGGCGGGAGGGGAAGCTGAGCAGTTCTTC. Encoded protein: CASSYRAGGEAEQFF.

The chain joins TRBV7-2 to TRBJ1-1; 9 bases align to TRBD1. V lost 4 bases, J lost 3 bases, and 0 bases stayed unmatched. The germline V gene encodes CDR1 SGHTA and CDR2 FQGNSA. CDR3 length equals 13 residues. This chain's CDR3 is CASSYRGHTEAFF. In nucleotides, the CDR3 is TGTGCCAGCAGCTACAGGGGGCACACTGAAGCTTTCTTT.

This clone was recorded a few times. The V and J genes are TRBV5-6 and TRBJ2-1; no definite D call. The V gene lost 0 bases and the J gene lost 4 bases, with 14 bases spanning the gap. CDR3 length equals 16 residues. From germline, CDR1 is SGHDT and CDR2 YYEEEE. DNA of the CDR3: TGTGCCAGCAGCTTGGAAGCGATCTCGAATTACAATGAGCAGTTCTTC. Protein product: CASSLEAISNYNEQFF.

V is TRBV29-1 and J is TRBJ2-5; 10 positions agree with TRBD2. Germline CDR1 reads SQVTM; CDR2 reads ANQGSEA. This CDR3 is 13 amino acids long. The V segment lost 4 bases and the J segment 5 bases; nucleotides outside the gene matches: 4. The CDR3 loop is CSVGLAGVETQYF. Here the CDR3 DNA reads TGCAGCGTTGGGCTAGCGGGGGTCGAGACCCAGTACTTC.

The chain carries TRBV4-2 and TRBJ2-3, with 7 bases lining up with TRBD1. V dropped 0 bases and J dropped 5; count of bases not matched to a gene: 11. CDR1 and CDR2 from the germline V gene are LGHNA and YNFKEQ. This CDR3 spans 17 amino acids. Here the CDR3 reads CASSQDPGTARGDTQYF. DNA of the CDR3: TGTGCCAGCAGCCAAGATCCCGGGACAGCCCGGGGAGATACGCAGTATTTT.

The chain is built from TRBV19 and TRBJ1-1, with 12 bases lining up with TRBD1. Germline loops: CDR1 LNHDA, CDR2 SQIVND (reference sequence). The V segment lost 5 bases and the J segment 4 bases; nucleotides outside the gene matches: 8. The CDR3 runs 16 residues. CDR3 in DNA: TGTGCCAGTAGTCCGGGACAGGGGGCGCCGGGCACTGAAGCTTTCTTT. It encodes CASSPGQGAPGTEAFF.

The rearrangement joins TRBV6-1 to TRBJ2-1; D remains ambiguous. Looked up from germline, CDR1 is MNHNS and CDR2 is SASEGT. The CDR3 spans 16 residues. Trimming took 1 base from V and 0 from J, leaving 10 bases between them. CDR3 coding DNA: TGTGCCAGCAGTGAAGAATCAGCGAGCTCCTACAATGAGCAGTTCTTC. Amino acid sequence: CASSEESASSYNEQFF.

CDR3 region: CASSITGIRNEQYF. The CDR3 DNA reads TGTGCCAGTAGTATAACAGGGATTAGGAACGAGCAGTACTTC. The gene calls are TRBV19 and TRBJ2-7; tentatively, D is TRBD1 (6 bases). The CDR3 has 14 residues. Germline values: CDR1 LNHDA, CDR2 SQIVND (reference sequence). Trimming shortened V by 2 bases and J by 5 bases, and 13 bases separated the two germline ends.

DNA for the CDR3: TGTGCCAGCAGCCCTAGCGGGGGGGCGTACAATGAGCAGTTCTTC. Translated, it gives CASSPSGGAYNEQFF. This chain connects TRBV11-3 to TRBJ2-1, with 12 bases fitting TRBD2. Germline V gives CDR1 SGHNT, CDR2 YENEEA. The length of the CDR3 is 15 residues. With 5 bases clipped from V and 4 bases from J, the junction kept 3 bases outside the gene matches.

For this clone: One end of the junction varies from germline; a read error may be responsible. CDR3 sequence: CASSQLSGTGNTIYF. The CDR3 coding sequence is TGTGCCAGCAGCCAACTTTCCGGGACAGGGAACACCATATATTTT. The chain has TRBV4-1 and TRBJ1-3, with 9 nucleotides matching TRBD1. The CDR3 covers 15 residues. The V gene's germline CDR1 is MGHRA and CDR2 YSYEKL.

The rearrangement links TRBV7-2 to TRBJ2-5; 10 bases match TRBD2. This CDR3 is built from 17 residues. The V segment lost 2 bases and the J segment 1 base; nucleotides outside the gene matches: 7. The germline gives CDR1 SGHTA, CDR2 FQGNSA. CDR3 protein: CASSLISSSGSQETQYF. In nucleotides, the CDR3 is TGTGCCAGCAGCTTAATTTCGTCTAGCGGGAGCCAAGAGACCCAGTACTTC.

Only a few counts were recorded for this clone. This chain joins TRBV11-2 and TRBJ2-5; no reliable D call. This CDR3 is built from 12 residues. V lost 5 bases and J lost 5, with 9 bases in between. The V gene's germline CDR1 is SGHAT and CDR2 FQNNGV. The CDR3 loop reads CASSLEQETQYF. In DNA form, the CDR3 reads TGTGCCAGCAGCCTGGAACAGGAGACCCAGTACTTC.

The chain employs TRBV5-5 and TRBJ1-1; D is unclear. CDR3 length: 14 residues. Trimming left V 2 bases short and J 1 base short, with 9 bases between. Germline CDR1 reads SGHKS; CDR2 reads YYEKEE (reference sequence). CDR3 bases: TGTGCCAGCAGCTTCCCTCCGAGGAACACTGAAGCTTTCTTT. Encoded protein: CASSFPPRNTEAFF. Looking up the rest from reference TRBV5-5 and TRBJ1-1 gives the full variable domain: DAGVTQSPTHLIKTRGQQVTLRCSPISGHKSVSWYQQVLGQGPQFIFQYYEKEERGRGNFPDRFSARQFPNYSSELNVNALLLGDSALYLCASSFPPRNTEAFFGQGTRLTVV.

The genes are TRBV9 and TRBJ1-2; 10 nucleotides match TRBD1. The CDR3 is 13 amino acids. Looked up from germline, CDR1 is SGDLS and CDR2 is YYNGEE. With 7 bases clipped from V and 6 bases from J, the junction kept 6 bases outside the gene matches. The CDR3 nucleotides are TGTGCCAGCCAACGGACAGGGGGGAATGGCTACACCTTC. Translated, it gives CASQRTGGNGYTF.